The present T cell receptor beta chain was sequenced within a study of shared clonotypes between healthy human individuals. CD45RO-negative, CCR7-positively selected cells formed the naive CD8 fraction, excluding terminally differentiated effector memory CD45RA+ cells. Caucasian adults residing in Nashville, Tennessee made up all the donors. TCRdb's table, derived via immunoSEQ multiplex PCR, lists solely in-frame clones and lacks some. Of around 2,000,000 clones in the sample, 85% to 95% were seen once. With respect to this clone: Its antigen is not identified.

CDR3 size: 15 residues. Trimming left V 1 base short and J 1 base short, with 10 bases between. Germline CDR1 and CDR2: MNHEY and SMNVEV (reference sequence). Whole-study results and caveats: Memory subsets generally showed lower estimated richness than naive subsets. Tissues were not sampled, only blood, and their repertoires likely differ. Sorted-subset samples were not fully sequenced, rarefaction indicated.

This sequence originates from a man aged 18 to 30 in good health. Sequenced: naive CD8+ T cells sorted from blood. The V and J genes are TRBV27 and TRBJ1-1; D is ambiguous. In nucleotides, the CDR3 is TGTGCCAGCAGTTTATTCTCTCCCGCGAACACTGAAGCTTTCTTT. Translation gives CASSLFSPANTEAFF.